The source of this T cell receptor beta chain is a study of Ad26.COV2.S vaccination and SARS-CoV-2 variants. On the study more broadly: The authors gave Ad26.COV2.S intramuscularly, either once or twice 56 days apart. Findings of the study overall: Substantial breadth in spike-specific CD8+ and CD4+ T cell responses was reportedly seen after vaccination. Recipients of vaccine and of placebo showed similar breadth of their non-spike TCR repertoires.

Worth noting for this clone: As yet, its antigen is unknown. The junction shows a germline mismatch at one end, possibly a read error.

The protocol was immunoSEQ multiplex PCR, while the TCRdb copy is restricted to in-frame clones and leaves out a portion. The sample lists about 320,000 clones, around 84% occurring once. Treatment: some 19 received Ad26.COV2.S at low or high dose, single or two shots; about five received placebo; per-sample allocation not given. Collection of the samples took place on day 63 after the first injection of vaccine or placebo. The CDR3 is made up of 13 amino acids. Germline V lookup: CDR1 LNHNV, CDR2 YYDKDF (reference sequence). The genes are TRBV15 and TRBJ2-5; 7 bases match TRBD2. The source of this sequence is a person between 18 and 65 years old who received the Ad26.COV2.S COVID-19 vaccine or a placebo. The sample in question was peripheral blood, obtained in a trial of Ad26.COV2.S vaccine versus placebo. The CDR3: CATSRDPGGPRDF. The CDR3 DNA sequence: TGTGCCACCAGCAGAGACCCGGGGGGACCCCGGGACTTC.